This T cell receptor (beta chain) was documented in a study of blood T cell repertoires in COVID-19. About the research overall: T cells, B-cell-depleted T cells, or PBMCs provided the cDNA or gDNA that served as material.

Authors' methods: The authors estimated nucleated cell counts from reference gene primer amplification. Here immunoSEQ multiplex PCR was the method, and the copy in TCRdb shows in-frame clones only, minus some. V, J and clone size derive from that table, while D and trimming were established from the DNA sequence. The sample lists 300,000 to 500,000 clones; 85% to 90% were seen once. Enrolled through a virtual design, the participants were between roughly 18 and 100 years of age and came from some 26 US areas. Cohorts were assigned according to the clinical history that participants reported. V lost 2 bases and J 3 bases, leaving 12 bases between the germline ends. Germline CDR1 reads SGHRS; CDR2 reads YFSETQ. This CDR3 comprises 14 residues.

Sequenced input: PBMCs or T cells enriched from blood (not recorded which). The V and J genes are TRBV5-1 and TRBJ2-7; perhaps TRBD1 as D (5 bases). This receptor was identified in a woman younger than 45 with acute COVID-19. In nucleotides, the CDR3 is TGCGCCAGCAGCTTACGGTGGGGCGGCTACGAGCAGTACTTC. It specifies CASSLRWGGYEQYF.